This T cell receptor (beta chain) came from a study of cytomegalovirus exposure and HLA in healthy donors. This clone turned up a few times. Its specificity is unknown. Study conclusions and caveats: It was reportedly the case that the classifier diagnosed cytomegalovirus status with high specificity and sensitivity. Later, TCR association rates were found to vary by HLA locus, highest for DRB1 and lowest for HLA-C. Analyses of presence and absence presupposed an approximately uniform sequencing depth across donors.

The PCR ran on 60 Vbeta and 13 Jbeta primers. Using immunoSEQ multiplex PCR, the repertoire was profiled, and TCRdb retains in-frame clones only, with some absent. The data hold tens of thousands of clones, with about 63% observed a single time. The germline gives CDR1 SSHAT, CDR2 FNYEAQ (reference sequence). V was pared by 1 base and J by 4 bases, with 5 bases between. The length of the CDR3 is 13 residues. This receptor was taken from a woman in her twenties or thirties in good health and CMV-seronegative. Sequences were obtained from PBMCs. This rearrangement joins TRBV7-7 to TRBJ2-1; no reliable D call. The CDR3 nucleotides are TGTGCCAGCAGCTTAGATGCGTACAATGAGCAGTTCTTC. It yields the protein CASSLDAYNEQFF.